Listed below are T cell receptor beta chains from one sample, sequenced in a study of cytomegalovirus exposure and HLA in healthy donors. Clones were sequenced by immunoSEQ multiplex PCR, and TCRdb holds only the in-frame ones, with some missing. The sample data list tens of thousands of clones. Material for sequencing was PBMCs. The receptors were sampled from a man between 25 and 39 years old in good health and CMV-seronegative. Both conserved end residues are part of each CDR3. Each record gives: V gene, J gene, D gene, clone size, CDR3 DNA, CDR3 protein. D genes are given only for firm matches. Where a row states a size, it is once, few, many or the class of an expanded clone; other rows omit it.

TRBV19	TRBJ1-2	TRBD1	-	TGTGCCAGTAGTCCGACAGGGGAGAACTATGGCTACACCTTC	CASSPTGENYGYTF
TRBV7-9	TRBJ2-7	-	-	TGTGCCAGCAGCTTAACGTTGCGGGAACGCGAGCAGTACTTC	CASSLTLREREQYF
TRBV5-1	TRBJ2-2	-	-	TGCGCCAGCAGCTTCCAGGGGAACACCGGGGAGCTGTTTTTT	CASSFQGNTGELFF
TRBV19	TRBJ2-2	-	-	TGTGCCAGTAGTATAGATAGCACCGGGGAGCTGTTTTTT	CASSIDSTGELFF
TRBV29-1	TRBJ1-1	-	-	TGCAGCGTCACCTTGCGCCAGGGGAACACTGAAGCTTTCTTT	CSVTLRQGNTEAFF
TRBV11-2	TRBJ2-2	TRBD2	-	TGTGCCAGCGAGGCGGGGGTATTCACCGGGGAGCTGTTTTTT	CASEAGVFTGELFF
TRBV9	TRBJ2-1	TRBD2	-	TGTGCCAGCAGCGTTGGAGGGGCGGGGGCCTACAATGAGCAGTTCTTC	CASSVGGAGAYNEQFF
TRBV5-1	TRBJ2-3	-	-	TGCGCCAGCAGCTTGACGCCTCGAGATACAGATACGCAGTATTTT	CASSLTPRDTDTQYF
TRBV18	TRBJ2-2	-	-	TGTGCCAGCTCACCAGTCCGTCGGGGGTTCGCCGGGGAGCTGTTTTTT	CASSPVRRGFAGELFF
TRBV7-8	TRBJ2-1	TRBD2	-	TGTGCCAGCAGCTTAGGGGGACTAGCGGTTAATGAGCAGTTCTTC	CASSLGGLAVNEQFF
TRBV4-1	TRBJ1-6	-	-	TGCGCCAGCAGCCAAGATTCGGCGGAAAGCCATAATTCACCCCTCCACTTT	CASSQDSAESHNSPLHF
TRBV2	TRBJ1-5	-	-	TGTGCCAGCGCCGGGTGGGAGGGCAATCAGCCCCAGCATTTT	CASAGWEGNQPQHF
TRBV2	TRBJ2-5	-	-	TGTGCCAGCAGTCCAGGGTGGGGAGAGACCCAGTACTTC	CASSPGWGETQYF
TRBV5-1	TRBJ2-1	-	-	TGCGCCAGCAGCTTGGAAAGCGGGTCTGAGCAGTTCTTC	CASSLESGSEQFF
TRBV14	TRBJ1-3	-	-	TGTGCCAGCAGCCAAGTCTCGGTAAACACCATATATTTT	CASSQVSVNTIYF
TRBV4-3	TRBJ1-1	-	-	TGCGCCAGCAGCCAAGAGAAAAGGGGCTTCACTGAAGCTTTCTTT	CASSQEKRGFTEAFF
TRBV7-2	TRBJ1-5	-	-	TGTGCCAGCAGCTTAGTAGAGATCAATCAGCCCCAGCATTTT	CASSLVEINQPQHF
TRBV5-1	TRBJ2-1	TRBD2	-	TGCGCCAGCAGCTATCGGACTAGCGGGTGGGATAGCTCCTACAATGAGCAGTTCTTC	CASSYRTSGWDSSYNEQFF
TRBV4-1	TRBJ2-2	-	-	TGCGCCAGCAGCCACACAGGGTACCCCGGGGAGCTGTTTTTT	CASSHTGYPGELFF
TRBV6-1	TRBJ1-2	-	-	TGTGCCAGCAGTGATCAGGGGAACTATGGCTACACCTTC	CASSDQGNYGYTF
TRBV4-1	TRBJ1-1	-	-	TGCGCCAGCAGCCAAGAGAACGGAGTGAACACTGAAGCTTTCTTT	CASSQENGVNTEAFF
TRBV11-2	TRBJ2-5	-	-	TGTGCCAGCAGCTTAGACTTTGCCCCCCGGGAGACCCAGTACTTC	CASSLDFAPRETQYF
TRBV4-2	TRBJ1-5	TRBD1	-	TGTGCCAGCAGCCAAGGGACCGGGACAGGGGAACAGCCCCAGCATTTT	CASSQGTGTGEQPQHF
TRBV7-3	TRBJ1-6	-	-	TGTGCCAGCAGCGATGGGACAATTGGGTCACCCCTCCACTTT	CASSDGTIGSPLHF
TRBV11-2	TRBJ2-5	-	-	TGTGCCAGCAGCTTATGGACGGAGGGGGCGCAGGAGACCCAGTACTTC	CASSLWTEGAQETQYF
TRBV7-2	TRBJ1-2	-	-	TGTGCCAGCAGCTACGCGGGGCTCGATGGCTACACCTTC	CASSYAGLDGYTF
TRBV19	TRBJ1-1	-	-	TGTGCCAGTAGTATACAAATGAACACTGAAGCTTTCTTT	CASSIQMNTEAFF
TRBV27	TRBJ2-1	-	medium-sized	TGTGCCAGCAGTTTGGGAGTTTACAATGAGCAGTTCTTC	CASSLGVYNEQFF
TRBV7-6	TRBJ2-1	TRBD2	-	TGTGCCAGCAGTCCAATCGGGGGGGACACCAATGAGCAGTTCTTC	CASSPIGGDTNEQFF
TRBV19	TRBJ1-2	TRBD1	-	TGTGCCAGTAGAACCTCCGGGACAGTCTATGGCTACACCTTC	CASRTSGTVYGYTF
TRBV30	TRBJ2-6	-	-	TGTGCCCATGCCCAGTACTCTGGGGCCAACGTCCTGACTTTC	CAHAQYSGANVLTF
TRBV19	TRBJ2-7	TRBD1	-	TGTGCCAGTAGTATCCGGACAGGGGGACCCTACGAGCAGTACTTC	CASSIRTGGPYEQYF
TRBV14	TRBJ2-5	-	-	TGTGCCAGCAGACCTTATGGGGGCGGAGAGCAGTACTTC	CASRPYGGGEQYF
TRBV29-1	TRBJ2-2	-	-	TGCAGCGTTGATTGGGGCGCTGACGGGGAGCTGTTTTTT	CSVDWGADGELFF
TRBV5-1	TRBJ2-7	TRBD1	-	TGCGCCAGCAGCCGCTGGACAGGAGACTACGAGCAGTACTTC	CASSRWTGDYEQYF
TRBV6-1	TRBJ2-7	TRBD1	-	TGTGCCAGCAGTGAAACCGACAGGGGCGAGCAGTACTTC	CASSETDRGEQYF
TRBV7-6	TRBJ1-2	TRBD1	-	TGTGCCAGCAGCTCGACAGGGGGTCGCTACACCTTC	CASSSTGGRYTF
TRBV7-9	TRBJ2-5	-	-	TGTGCCGGCAGCTTAGCAGCGAGAAAAGAGACCCAGTACTTC	CAGSLAARKETQYF
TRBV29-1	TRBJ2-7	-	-	TGCAGCGTACCAGGTGGGAGCATATACGAGCAGTACTTC	CSVPGGSIYEQYF